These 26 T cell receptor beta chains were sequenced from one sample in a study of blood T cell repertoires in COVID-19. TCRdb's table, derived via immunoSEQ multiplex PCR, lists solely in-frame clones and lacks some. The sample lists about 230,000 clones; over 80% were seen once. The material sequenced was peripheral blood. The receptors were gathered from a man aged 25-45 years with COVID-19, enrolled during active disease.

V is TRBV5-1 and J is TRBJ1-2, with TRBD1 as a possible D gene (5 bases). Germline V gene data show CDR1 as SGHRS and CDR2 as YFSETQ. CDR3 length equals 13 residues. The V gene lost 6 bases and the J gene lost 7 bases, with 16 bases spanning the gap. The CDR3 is CASTLGGAFGYTF. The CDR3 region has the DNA TGCGCCAGCACCTTAGGAGGGGCTTTTGGCTACACCTTC.

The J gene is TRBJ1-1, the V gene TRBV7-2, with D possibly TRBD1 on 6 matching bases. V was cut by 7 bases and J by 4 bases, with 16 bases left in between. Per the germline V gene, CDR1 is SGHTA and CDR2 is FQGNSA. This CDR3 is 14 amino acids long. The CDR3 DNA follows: TGTGCCAGCATGCAGGGGAGGGAGGGCACTGAAGCTTTCTTT. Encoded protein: CASMQGREGTEAFF.

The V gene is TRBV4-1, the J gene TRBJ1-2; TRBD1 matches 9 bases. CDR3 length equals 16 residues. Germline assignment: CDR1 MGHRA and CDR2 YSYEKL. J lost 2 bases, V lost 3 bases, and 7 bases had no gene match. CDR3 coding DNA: TGCGCCAGCAGCCAGAATCGACAGGGGGGGAACTATGGCTACACCTTC. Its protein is CASSQNRQGGNYGYTF.

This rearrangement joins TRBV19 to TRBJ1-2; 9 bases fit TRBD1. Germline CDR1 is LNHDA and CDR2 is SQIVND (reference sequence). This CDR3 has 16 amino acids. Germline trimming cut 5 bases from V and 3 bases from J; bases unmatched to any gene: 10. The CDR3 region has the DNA TGTGCCAGTAGTCGCCCCAACCGGGACAGGGACTATGGCTACACCTTC. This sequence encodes CASSRPNRDRDYGYTF.

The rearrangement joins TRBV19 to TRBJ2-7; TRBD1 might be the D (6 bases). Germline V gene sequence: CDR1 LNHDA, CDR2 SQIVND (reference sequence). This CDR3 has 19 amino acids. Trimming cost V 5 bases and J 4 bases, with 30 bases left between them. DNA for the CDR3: TGTGCCAGTAGTGAGAGATTACGGGCATTAGCGACAGGTTTGTACGAGCAGTACTTC. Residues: CASSERLRALATGLYEQYF.

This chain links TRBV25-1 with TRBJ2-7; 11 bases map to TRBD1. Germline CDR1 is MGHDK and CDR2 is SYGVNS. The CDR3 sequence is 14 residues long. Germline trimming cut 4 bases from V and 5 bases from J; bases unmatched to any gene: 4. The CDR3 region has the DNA TGTGCCAGCAGTGTCGGACAGGGGGCTCACGAGCAGTACTTC. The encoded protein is CASSVGQGAHEQYF.

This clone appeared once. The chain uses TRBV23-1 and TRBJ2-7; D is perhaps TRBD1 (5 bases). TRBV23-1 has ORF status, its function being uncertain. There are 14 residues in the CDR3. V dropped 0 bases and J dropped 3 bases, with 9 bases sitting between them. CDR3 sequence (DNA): TGCGCCAGCAGTCAATCGGGCAGGGTCTACGAGCAGTACTTC. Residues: CASSQSGRVYEQYF.

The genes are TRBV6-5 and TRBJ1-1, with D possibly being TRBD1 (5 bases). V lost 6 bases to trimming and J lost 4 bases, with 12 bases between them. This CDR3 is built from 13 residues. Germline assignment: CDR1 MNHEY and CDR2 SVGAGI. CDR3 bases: TGTGCCAGCAGCCTCCGGGGGAGCACTGAAGCTTTCTTT. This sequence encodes CASSLRGSTEAFF.

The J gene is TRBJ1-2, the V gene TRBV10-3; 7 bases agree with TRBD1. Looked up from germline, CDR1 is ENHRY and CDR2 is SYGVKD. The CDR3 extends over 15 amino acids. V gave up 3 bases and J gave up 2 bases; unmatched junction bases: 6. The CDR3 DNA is TGTGCCATCAGTGACAGGGGACAGACGAACTATGGCTACACCTTC. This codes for CAISDRGQTNYGYTF.

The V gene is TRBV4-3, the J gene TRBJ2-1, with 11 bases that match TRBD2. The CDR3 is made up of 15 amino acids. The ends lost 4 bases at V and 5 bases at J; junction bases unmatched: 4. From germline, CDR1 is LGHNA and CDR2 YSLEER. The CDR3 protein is CASSLRLAGHNEQFF. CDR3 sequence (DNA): TGCGCCAGCAGCCTCCGACTAGCGGGGCACAATGAGCAGTTCTTC.

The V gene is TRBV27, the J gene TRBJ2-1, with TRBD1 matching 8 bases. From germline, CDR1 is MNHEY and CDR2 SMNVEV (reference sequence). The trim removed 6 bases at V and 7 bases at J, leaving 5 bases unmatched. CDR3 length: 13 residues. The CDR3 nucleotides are TGTGCCAGCAGCACAGGGGGACGGAATGAGCAGTTCTTC. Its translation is CASSTGGRNEQFF.

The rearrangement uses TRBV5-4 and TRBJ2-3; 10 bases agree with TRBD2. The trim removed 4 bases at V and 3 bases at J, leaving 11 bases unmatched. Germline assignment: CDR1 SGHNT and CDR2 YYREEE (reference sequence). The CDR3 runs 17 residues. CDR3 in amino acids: CASSLRTSGVPTDTQYF. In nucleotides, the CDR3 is TGTGCCAGCAGCCTGCGGACTAGCGGAGTCCCTACAGATACGCAGTATTTT.

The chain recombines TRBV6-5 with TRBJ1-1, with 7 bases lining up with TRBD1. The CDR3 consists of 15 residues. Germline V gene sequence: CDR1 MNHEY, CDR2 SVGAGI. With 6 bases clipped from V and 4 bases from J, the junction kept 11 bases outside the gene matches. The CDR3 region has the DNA TGTGCCAGCAGGCGAAGTACAGGGGCTGGCACTGAAGCTTTCTTT. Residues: CASRRSTGAGTEAFF.

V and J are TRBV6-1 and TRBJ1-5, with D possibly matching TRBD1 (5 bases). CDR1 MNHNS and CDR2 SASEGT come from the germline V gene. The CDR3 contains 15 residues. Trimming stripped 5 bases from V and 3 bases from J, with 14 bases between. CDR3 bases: TGTGCCAGCAGTTGGGGAACAGGAGACAATCAGCCCCAGCATTTT. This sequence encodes CASSWGTGDNQPQHF.

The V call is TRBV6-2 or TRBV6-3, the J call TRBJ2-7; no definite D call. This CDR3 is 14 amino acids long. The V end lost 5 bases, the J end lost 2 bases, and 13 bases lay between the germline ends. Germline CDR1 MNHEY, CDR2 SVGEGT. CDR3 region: CASSNIIKAYEQYF. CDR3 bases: TGTGCCAGCAGTAACATTATCAAAGCCTACGAGCAGTACTTC.

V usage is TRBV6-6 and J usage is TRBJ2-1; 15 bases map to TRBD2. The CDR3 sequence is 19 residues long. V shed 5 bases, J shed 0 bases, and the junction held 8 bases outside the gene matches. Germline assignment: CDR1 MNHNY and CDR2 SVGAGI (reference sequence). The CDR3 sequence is CASSPRTSGGATSYNEQFF. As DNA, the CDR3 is TGTGCCAGCAGTCCCCGGACTAGCGGGGGGGCAACCTCCTACAATGAGCAGTTCTTC.

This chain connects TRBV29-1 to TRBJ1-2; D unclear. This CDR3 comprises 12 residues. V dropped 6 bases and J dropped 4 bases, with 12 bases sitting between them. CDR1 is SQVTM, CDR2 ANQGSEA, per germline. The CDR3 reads CSVPRIFYGYTF. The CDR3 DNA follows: TGCAGCGTCCCGCGGATCTTCTATGGCTACACCTTC. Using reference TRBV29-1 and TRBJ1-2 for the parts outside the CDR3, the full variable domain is SAVISQKPSRDICQRGTSLTIQCQVDSQVTMMFWYRQQPGQSLTLIATANQGSEATYESGFVIDKFPISRPNLTFSTLTVSNMSPEDSSIYLCSVPRIFYGYTFGSGTRLTVV.

The CDR3 DNA is TGTGCCAGCAGCTTGATCTTCCAGGGGGAGTACTATGGCTACACCTTC. Protein product: CASSLIFQGEYYGYTF. The gene calls are TRBV5-6 and TRBJ1-2; 7 nucleotides line up with TRBD1. Germline lookup yields CDR1 SGHDT and CDR2 YYEEEE. V lost 1 base and J lost 3; bases outside the gene matches: 9. The CDR3 has 16 residues.

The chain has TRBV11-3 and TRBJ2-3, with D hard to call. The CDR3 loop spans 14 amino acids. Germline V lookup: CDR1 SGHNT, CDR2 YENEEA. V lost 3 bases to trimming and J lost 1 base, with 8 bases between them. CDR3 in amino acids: CASSFGLGTDTQYF. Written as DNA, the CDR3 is TGTGCCAGCAGCTTCGGTCTTGGCACAGATACGCAGTATTTT.

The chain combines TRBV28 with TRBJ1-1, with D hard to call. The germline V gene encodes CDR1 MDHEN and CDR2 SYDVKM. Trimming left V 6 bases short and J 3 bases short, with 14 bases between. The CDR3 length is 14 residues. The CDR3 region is CASRPGGAYTEAFF. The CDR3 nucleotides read TGTGCCAGCAGGCCCGGAGGAGCGTACACTGAAGCTTTCTTT.

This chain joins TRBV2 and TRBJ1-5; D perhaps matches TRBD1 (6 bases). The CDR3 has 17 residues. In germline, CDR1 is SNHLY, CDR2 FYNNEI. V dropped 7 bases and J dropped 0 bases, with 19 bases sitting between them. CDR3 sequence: CASTLLGQSNSNQPQHF. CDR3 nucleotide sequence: TGTGCCAGCACCCTCCTAGGACAGTCAAATAGCAATCAGCCCCAGCATTTT.

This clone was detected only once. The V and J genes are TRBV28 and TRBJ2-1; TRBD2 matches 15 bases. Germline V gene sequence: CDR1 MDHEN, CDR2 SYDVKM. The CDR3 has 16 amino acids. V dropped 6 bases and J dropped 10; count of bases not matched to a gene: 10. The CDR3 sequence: CASSMTGTSGRREQFF. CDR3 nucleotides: TGTGCCAGCAGCATGACCGGGACTAGCGGGAGGAGAGAGCAGTTCTTC.

The CDR3 reads CASSVQITGELFF. The DNA for the CDR3 is TGTGCCAGCAGTGTGCAGATCACCGGGGAGCTGTTTTTT. This chain links TRBV2 with TRBJ2-2; D is undetermined. The CDR3 totals 13 residues. Trimming took off 4 bases at V and 4 bases at J, with 7 bases between the two ends. Per the germline V gene, CDR1 is SNHLY and CDR2 is FYNNEI.

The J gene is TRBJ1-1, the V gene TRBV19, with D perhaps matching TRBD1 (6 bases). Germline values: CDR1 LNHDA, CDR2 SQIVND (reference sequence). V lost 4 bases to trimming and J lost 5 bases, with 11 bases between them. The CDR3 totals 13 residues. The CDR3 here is CASSTWTDTEAFF. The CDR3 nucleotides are TGTGCCAGTAGTACATGGACAGATACTGAAGCTTTCTTT. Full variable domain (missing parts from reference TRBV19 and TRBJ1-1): DGGITQSPKYLFRKEGQNVTLSCEQNLNHDAMYWYRQDPGQGLRLIYYSQIVNDFQKGDIAEGYSVSREKKESFPLTVTSAQKNPTAFYLCASSTWTDTEAFFGQGTRLTVV.

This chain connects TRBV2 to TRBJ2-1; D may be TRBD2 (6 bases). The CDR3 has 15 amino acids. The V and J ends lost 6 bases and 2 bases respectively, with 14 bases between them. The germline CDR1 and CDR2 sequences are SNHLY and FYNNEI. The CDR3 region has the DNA TGTGCCAGCAGGCGGGGTATAATAACCTACAATGAGCAGTTCTTC. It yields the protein CASRRGIITYNEQFF. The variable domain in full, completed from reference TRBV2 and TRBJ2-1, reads EPEVTQTPSHQVTQMGQEVILRCVPISNHLYFYWYRQILGQKVEFLVSFYNNEISEKSEIFDDQFSVERPDGSNFTLKIRSTKLEDSAMYFCASRRGIITYNEQFFGPGTRLTVL.

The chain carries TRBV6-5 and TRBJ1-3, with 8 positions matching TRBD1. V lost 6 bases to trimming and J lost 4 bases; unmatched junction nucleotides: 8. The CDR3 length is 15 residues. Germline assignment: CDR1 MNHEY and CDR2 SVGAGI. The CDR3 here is CASSEDRVRGNTIYF. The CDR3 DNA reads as TGTGCCAGCAGCGAGGACAGGGTGCGGGGAAACACCATATATTTT.